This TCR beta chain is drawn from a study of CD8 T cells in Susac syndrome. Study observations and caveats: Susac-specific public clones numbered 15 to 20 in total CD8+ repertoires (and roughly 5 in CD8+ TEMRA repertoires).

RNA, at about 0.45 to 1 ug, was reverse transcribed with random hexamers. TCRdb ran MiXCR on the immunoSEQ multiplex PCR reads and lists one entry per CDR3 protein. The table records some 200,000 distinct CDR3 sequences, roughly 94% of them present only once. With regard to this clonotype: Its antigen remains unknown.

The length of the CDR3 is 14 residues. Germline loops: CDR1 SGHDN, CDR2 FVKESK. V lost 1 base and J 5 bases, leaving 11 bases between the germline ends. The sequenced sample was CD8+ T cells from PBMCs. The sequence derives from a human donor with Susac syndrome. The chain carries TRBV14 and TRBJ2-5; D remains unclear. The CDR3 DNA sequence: TGTGCCAGCAGCCAAGGGGCAAGAAGCGAGACCCAGTACTTC. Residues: CASSQGARSETQYF. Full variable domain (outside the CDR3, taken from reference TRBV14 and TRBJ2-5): EAGVTQFPSHSVIEKGQTVTLRCDPISGHDNLYWYRRVMGKEIKFLLHFVKESKQDESGMPNNRFLAERTGGTYSTLKVQPAELEDSGVYFCASSQGARSETQYFGPGTRLLVL.